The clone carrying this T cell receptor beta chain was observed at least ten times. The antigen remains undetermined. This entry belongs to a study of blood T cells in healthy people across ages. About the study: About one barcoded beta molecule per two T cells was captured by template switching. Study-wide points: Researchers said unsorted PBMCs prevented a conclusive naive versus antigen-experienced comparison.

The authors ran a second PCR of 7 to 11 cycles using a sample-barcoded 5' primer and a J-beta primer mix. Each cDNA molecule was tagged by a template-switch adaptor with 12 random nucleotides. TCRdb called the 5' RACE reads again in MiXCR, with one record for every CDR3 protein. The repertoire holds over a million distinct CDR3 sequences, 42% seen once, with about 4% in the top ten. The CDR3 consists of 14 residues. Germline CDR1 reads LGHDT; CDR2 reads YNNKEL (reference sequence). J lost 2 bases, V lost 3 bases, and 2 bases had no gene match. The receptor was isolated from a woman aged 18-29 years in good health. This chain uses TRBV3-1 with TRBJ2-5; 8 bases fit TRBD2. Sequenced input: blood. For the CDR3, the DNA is TGTGCCAGCAGCCAGGGACTAGGGCAAGAGACCCAGTACTTC. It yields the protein CASSQGLGQETQYF.